The text below deals with one TCR beta chain. These data are taken from a study of blood T cell repertoires in COVID-19. Looking at the study overall: Italy, Spain and the United States were the sources of the convalescent and acute COVID-19 samples. Sources were T cells, B-cell-depleted T cells, or PBMCs; the material itself was cDNA or gDNA.

As handled by the study authors: Nucleated cell counts were estimated from reference gene primer amplification. Profiling relied on immunoSEQ multiplex PCR, and the TCRdb table lists in-frame clones only, not all of them. V and J calls and clone size come straight from that table; D and trimming were deduced from the DNA. Of fewer than 150,000 clones in the sample, approximately 77% were seen once. The length of the CDR3 is 17 residues. Germline V gene data show CDR1 as LGHDT and CDR2 as YNNKEL (reference sequence). V was trimmed by 0 bases and J by 4 bases, leaving 19 bases between them. V and J are TRBV3-1 (or the pseudogene TRBV3-2) and TRBJ2-7; D might be TRBD1 (5 bases). This TCR came from an elderly man with acute or convalescent COVID-19. The source material was peripheral blood. This chain's CDR3 is CASSQDGLRASSYEQYF. As DNA, the CDR3 is TGTGCCAGCAGCCAAGATGGTCTCAGGGCATCAAGTTACGAGCAGTACTTC.